This T cell receptor (beta chain) was captured in a study of blood T cells in healthy people across ages. General study points: Donors of long life had a larger count of naive CD4+ cells and greater diversity than aged donors. Measured against age, TCR beta diversity per million T cells decreased in a roughly linear manner.

The CDR3 consists of 14 residues. The trim removed 7 bases at V and 4 bases at J, leaving 4 bases unmatched. The germline V gene encodes CDR1 SGDLS and CDR2 YYNGEE. With respect to this clonotype: Antigen specificity is unknown.

For the second PCR, which ran for about 7 to 11 cycles, a sample-barcoded 5' primer and a J-beta primer mix were used. TCRdb processed the 5' RACE reads anew with MiXCR; each CDR3 protein has one entry. The sample shows some 1.8 million distinct CDR3 sequences, roughly 43% of them seen only once. The sample consisted of blood. This rearrangement joins TRBV9 to TRBJ2-6; 8 bases line up with TRBD1. This clonotype was obtained from a human donor in good health. The CDR3 region is CASSRGQGANVLTF. The CDR3, as DNA: TGTGCCAGCTCCAGGGGGCAAGGGGCCAACGTCCTGACTTTC.